This T cell receptor beta chain is from a study of memory CD4+ T cells and cytomegalovirus serostatus. On the study more broadly: Of the healthy Belgian adults, eight or nine were CMV seropositive and 24 seronegative.

A word on this clone: No antigen is known for it.

Per germline, CDR1 ENHRY and CDR2 SYGVKD. Trimming shortened V by 2 bases and J by 0 bases, and 18 bases separated the two germline ends. This CDR3 comprises 18 residues. The sort gate was single viable CD3+CD4+CD8-CD45RO+ cells for memory CD4+ T cells. After thawing, CD4+ T cells were positively selected. Study findings and constraints: CD4+ memory repertoires contained about 40% of the 164 reported CMV TCRbeta sequences.

The data were produced by immunoSEQ multiplex PCR, yet TCRdb's version contains in-frame clones alone and is incomplete. The sample lists over 45,000 clones, around 80% occurring once. The sequencing sample was made of memory CD4+ T cells from blood. The chain combines TRBV10-3 with TRBJ2-3; D is possibly TRBD2 (5 bases). This TCR was recovered from an adult in good health and CMV-seronegative. The CDR3 sequence: CAISERPVRSGSTDTQYF. The CDR3, as DNA: TGTGCCATCAGTGAGCGGCCGGTGAGAAGCGGTAGCACAGATACGCAGTATTTT.